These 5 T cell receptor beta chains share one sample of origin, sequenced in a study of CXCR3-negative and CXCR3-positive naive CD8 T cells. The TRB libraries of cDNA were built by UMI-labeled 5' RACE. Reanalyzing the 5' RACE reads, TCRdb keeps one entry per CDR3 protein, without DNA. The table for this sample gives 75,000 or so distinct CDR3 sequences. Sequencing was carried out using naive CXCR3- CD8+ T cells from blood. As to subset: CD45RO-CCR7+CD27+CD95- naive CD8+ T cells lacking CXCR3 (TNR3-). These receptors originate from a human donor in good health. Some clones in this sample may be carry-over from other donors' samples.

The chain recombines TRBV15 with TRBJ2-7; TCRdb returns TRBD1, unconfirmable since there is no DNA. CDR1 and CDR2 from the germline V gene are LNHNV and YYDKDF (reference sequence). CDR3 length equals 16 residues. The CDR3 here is CATSIYRDRGRDEQYF.

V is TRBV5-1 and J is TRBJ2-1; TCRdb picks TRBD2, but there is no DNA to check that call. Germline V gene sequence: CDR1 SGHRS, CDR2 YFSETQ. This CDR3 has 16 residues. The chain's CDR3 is CASSLEPGLADNEQFF.

CDR3 amino acids: CASSLPGPSGDIKAKNIQYF. The chain recombines TRBV28 with TRBJ2-4; TCRdb's D call, TRBD1, is unchecked because there is no DNA. Germline V gene lookup returns CDR1 MDHEN and CDR2 SYDVKM. The CDR3 spans 20 residues.

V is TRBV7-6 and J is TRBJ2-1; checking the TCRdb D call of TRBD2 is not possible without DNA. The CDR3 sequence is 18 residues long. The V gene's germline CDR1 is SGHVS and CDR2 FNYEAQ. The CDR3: CASSLTSGEVGSYNEQFF.

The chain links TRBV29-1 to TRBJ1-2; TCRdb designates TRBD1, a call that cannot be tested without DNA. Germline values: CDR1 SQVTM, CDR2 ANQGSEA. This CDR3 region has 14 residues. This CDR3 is CSVGGTGLNYGYTF.